A single sample is the source of the 16 T cell receptor beta chains below, sequenced in a study of OX40 agonist ivuxolimab in advanced cancers. Clones were sequenced by immunoSEQ multiplex PCR, and TCRdb holds only the in-frame ones, with some missing. The sample has 60,000 to 100,000 clones; 94% are singletons. Sequenced material: CD4+ or CD8+ T cells sorted from blood, taken in a trial of the OX40 agonist ivuxolimab. The receptors were sampled from an adult with an advanced solid tumor such as melanoma, head and neck, liver or kidney cancer.

The chain has TRBV28 and TRBJ1-5, with D tentatively TRBD1 (5 bases). Trimming took 3 bases from V and 0 from J, leaving 18 bases between them. CDR1 is MDHEN, CDR2 SYDVKM, per germline. The length of the CDR3 is 18 residues. The CDR3 DNA follows: TGTGCCAGCAGTTTGGTCCGTTGGGGGGAGAGTAGCAATCAGCCCCAGCATTTT. Translating gives CASSLVRWGESSNQPQHF.

The rearrangement joins TRBV5-6 to TRBJ2-7; TRBD1 matches at 12 bases. Germline V gene lookup returns CDR1 SGHDT and CDR2 YYEEEE. This CDR3 is built from 14 residues. Losses at the gene ends were 1 base for V and 7 bases for J; bases not matched to a gene: 3. The CDR3 is CASSLWDRGREQYF. DNA for the CDR3: TGTGCCAGCAGCTTGTGGGACAGGGGGCGTGAGCAGTACTTC.

V is TRBV28 and J is TRBJ1-3, with D unclear. Looked up from germline, CDR1 is MDHEN and CDR2 is SYDVKM. V lost 4 bases to trimming and J lost 4 bases, with 11 bases between them. This CDR3 is built from 14 residues. The CDR3 nucleotides are TGTGCCAGCAGTTACCAAATGACAGGAAACACCATATATTTT. Its translation: CASSYQMTGNTIYF.

This chain joins TRBV9 and TRBJ2-3, with 8 bases fitting TRBD1. The CDR3 has 15 residues. The V gene end was trimmed by 3 bases and the J gene end by 5 bases; junction bases not matched to a gene: 8. Per the germline V gene, CDR1 is SGDLS and CDR2 is YYNGEE. In DNA form, the CDR3 reads TGTGCCAGCAGCGCATGGGGACAGGAAAAAGATACGCAGTATTTT. Translation gives CASSAWGQEKDTQYF. The full variable domain, completed using reference TRBV9 and TRBJ2-3, is DSGVTQTPKHLITATGQRVTLRCSPRSGDLSVYWYQQSLDQGLQFLIQYYNGEERAKGNILERFSAQQFPDLHSELNLSSLELGDSALYFCASSAWGQEKDTQYFGPGTRLTVL.

This clone was detected once. The chain joins TRBV15 to TRBJ1-2; no clear D. Looked up from germline, CDR1 is LNHNV and CDR2 is YYDKDF (reference sequence). The CDR3 is 15 residues long. With 1 base removed from V and 5 bases from J, the gap between germline ends came to 14 bases. The CDR3 sequence: CATSRGAGMGYGYTF. CDR3 sequence (DNA): TGTGCCACCAGCAGAGGGGCGGGTATGGGGTATGGCTACACCTTC.

The V call is TRBV4-3, the J call TRBJ1-5, with a tentative D call TRBD1 (6 bases). V was pared by 0 bases and J by 5 bases, with 11 bases between. The CDR3 loop spans 15 amino acids. Germline V gene lookup returns CDR1 LGHNA and CDR2 YSLEER. The CDR3 here is CASSQDGGADQPQHF. CDR3 nucleotide sequence: TGCGCCAGCAGCCAAGATGGGGGGGCGGATCAGCCCCAGCATTTT.

This clone was seen only once. J is TRBJ1-1 and V is TRBV5-4; D is possibly TRBD1 (6 bases). CDR3 length: 14 residues. CDR1 is SGHNT, CDR2 YYREEE, per germline (reference sequence). The V end was cut by 0 bases, the J end by 4 bases, with 10 bases between. CDR3 in amino acids: CASSLVGGGTEAFF. For the CDR3, the DNA is TGTGCCAGCAGCTTGGTGGGGGGCGGCACTGAAGCTTTCTTT.

Written as DNA, the CDR3 is TGCGCCAGCAGCTTGGTTATCGGGTCCAGCGGGGGGGCCCATAGGACAGATACGCAGTATTTT. Translating it yields CASSLVIGSSGGAHRTDTQYF. V is TRBV5-1 and J is TRBJ2-3; 10 nucleotides line up with TRBD2. CDR1 is SGHRS and CDR2 is YFSETQ in the germline V gene. This CDR3 has 21 amino acids. J gave up 3 bases and V 0 bases, and 19 bases lay outside the gene matches.

CDR3 nucleotide sequence: TGTGCCAGCAGCCCAGGCGCGGGCTCCTACAATGAGCAGTTCTTC. Protein product: CASSPGAGSYNEQFF. The chain carries TRBV11-2 and TRBJ2-1, with a possible D match to TRBD2 (5 bases). The CDR3 length is 15 residues. V gave up 5 bases and J gave up 0 bases, with 11 bases separating them. Per germline, CDR1 SGHAT and CDR2 FQNNGV.

The chain couples TRBV5-1 to TRBJ2-7, with 8 bases fitting TRBD1. V lost 5 bases and J lost 2; bases outside the gene matches: 3. Per germline, CDR1 SGHRS and CDR2 YFSETQ. The CDR3 is 13 amino acids. The CDR3 nucleotides are TGCGCCAGCAGGGACAGGGAACCCTACGAGCAGTACTTC. The encoded protein is CASRDREPYEQYF.

This clone was recorded once. The rearrangement joins TRBV9 to TRBJ2-7, with 13 bases matching TRBD2. This CDR3 region has 16 residues. In germline, CDR1 is SGDLS, CDR2 YYNGEE. Trimming took 0 bases from V and 5 from J; bases not matched to a gene: 5. CDR3 nucleotide sequence: TGTGCCAGCAGCGTAGGAGGACTAGCGGGGGTAGACGAGCAGTACTTC. Amino acid sequence: CASSVGGLAGVDEQYF.

The V and J genes are TRBV27 and TRBJ1-1; TRBD1 is a possible D gene (5 bases). The V and J ends lost 5 bases and 5 bases respectively, with 12 bases between them. Germline V lookup: CDR1 MNHEY, CDR2 SMNVEV (reference sequence). This CDR3 contains 13 residues. CDR3: CASSPLGATEAFF. The CDR3 coding sequence is TGTGCCAGCAGTCCCCTTGGGGCTACTGAAGCTTTCTTT.

The rearrangement joins TRBV25-1 to TRBJ1-1; D uncertain. Germline CDR1 reads MGHDK; CDR2 reads SYGVNS. Trimming left V 5 bases short and J 11 bases short, with 15 bases between. The CDR3 covers 12 residues. The CDR3 sequence: CASSPRGVSAFF. The DNA for the CDR3 is TGTGCCAGCAGTCCCCGTGGGGTGAGTGCTTTCTTT.

The chain uses TRBV27 and TRBJ2-1, with 7 bases fitting TRBD2. V shed 6 bases and J 8 bases; nucleotides not matched to a gene: 10. The CDR3 extends over 14 amino acids. Germline V gene sequence: CDR1 MNHEY, CDR2 SMNVEV (reference sequence). In nucleotides, the CDR3 is TGTGCCAGCAGCCGGACTAGGCCCGGCGATGAGCAGTTCTTC. This sequence encodes CASSRTRPGDEQFF.

This clone was picked up one time. The V and J genes are TRBV4-1 and TRBJ2-1; TRBD2 matches at 9 bases. This CDR3 spans 18 amino acids. Germline lookup yields CDR1 MGHRA and CDR2 YSYEKL. The V and J ends lost 1 base and 9 bases, in that order; junction bases with no gene match: 16. The CDR3 loop is CASSQAGRIAGVGLEQFF. CDR3 nucleotide sequence: TGCGCCAGCAGCCAAGCGGGGCGGATAGCGGGAGTAGGGCTTGAGCAGTTCTTC.

The DNA for the CDR3 is TGTGCCACCGCCTCGCTAGGGGGGCGGCTTAATGAAAAACTGTTTTTT. This translates into CATASLGGRLNEKLFF. The J gene is TRBJ1-4, the V gene TRBV15; TRBD1 might be the D (6 bases). V shed 8 bases and J shed 4 bases, with 20 bases lying between them. Per germline, CDR1 LNHNV and CDR2 YYDKDF (reference sequence). CDR3 length equals 16 residues.